The 13 T cell receptor beta chains below come from one sample, sequenced in a study of blood T cell repertoires in COVID-19. This table comes from immunoSEQ multiplex PCR, and its TCRdb copy is limited to in-frame clones, with some not included. The sample has about 280,000 clones, about 91% seen once. Material for sequencing was PBMCs or T cells enriched from blood (not recorded which). The receptor source for this set is a man aged 35 to 55 who had been exposed to COVID-19.

The chain combines TRBV28 with TRBJ2-7; tentative D call: TRBD1 (6 bases). CDR1 is MDHEN and CDR2 is SYDVKM in the germline V gene. Trimming pared 5 bases from V and 2 bases from J, leaving 19 bases between. There are 16 residues in the CDR3. CDR3 amino acids: CASSHAGATNTYEQYF. CDR3 DNA: TGTGCCAGCAGTCATGCAGGGGCAACGAACACCTACGAGCAGTACTTC.

The chain links TRBV30 to TRBJ2-1, with 7 bases matching TRBD2. With 2 bases clipped from V and 4 bases from J, the junction kept 8 bases outside the gene matches. Germline V gene sequence: CDR1 GTSNPN, CDR2 SVGIG (reference sequence). The CDR3 contains 15 residues. CDR3 loop: CAWSRASGAYNEQFF. The CDR3 nucleotides are TGTGCCTGGAGTCGGGCTAGCGGAGCATACAATGAGCAGTTCTTC.

As regards this clone: Other DNA sequences from this sample encode an identical CDR3 as well. The CDR3 loop reads CAWSSTGGGYTF. The DNA of the CDR3 is TGTGCCTGGAGTTCGACAGGCGGTGGCTACACCTTC. This rearrangement joins TRBV30 to TRBJ1-2; weak D call: TRBD1 (6 bases). The CDR3 has 12 amino acids. V shed 2 bases and J shed 7 bases, with 11 bases lying between them. Germline lookup yields CDR1 GTSNPN and CDR2 SVGIG (reference sequence). The full variable domain, its missing parts supplied by reference TRBV30 and TRBJ1-2, is SQTIHQWPATLVQPVGSPLSLECTVEGTSNPNLYWYRQAAGRGLQLLFYSVGIGQISSEVPQNLSASRPQDRQFILSSKKLLLSDSGFYLCAWSSTGGGYTFGSGTRLTVV.

The chain employs TRBV10-2 and TRBJ1-6, with TRBD1 matching over 7 bases. The CDR3 spans 14 residues. Germline CDR1 reads WSHSY; CDR2 reads SAAADI. The junction had 8 bases not matched to a gene; V was cut back by 7 bases and J by 8 bases. The DNA for the CDR3 is TGCGCCAGCAACGGCAGGGGGATCGATTCACCCCTCCACTTT. It specifies CASNGRGIDSPLHF.

This clone was detected only a few times. The chain has TRBV12-3 or TRBV12-4 and TRBJ2-5, with D possibly TRBD1 on 5 matching bases. The CDR3 is made up of 12 amino acids. V lost 7 bases and J lost 5, with 11 bases in between. This CDR3 is CASTLNRETQYF. DNA of the CDR3: TGTGCCAGCACTTTGAACAGGGAGACCCAGTACTTC.

The chain couples TRBV30 to TRBJ1-1; D uncertain. Germline lookup yields CDR1 GTSNPN and CDR2 SVGIG (reference sequence). The CDR3 runs to 13 residues. With 2 bases removed from V and 1 base from J, the gap between germline ends came to 8 bases. The CDR3 DNA sequence: TGTGCCTGGAGTCCACGGGAGAACACTGAAGCTTTCTTT. This gives the protein CAWSPRENTEAFF.

The V and J genes are TRBV11-3 and TRBJ1-1, with D maybe TRBD1 (6 bases). The germline gives CDR1 SGHNT, CDR2 YENEEA. Trimming removed 5 bases at V and 4 bases at J, with 11 bases between. The CDR3 has 13 amino acids. As DNA, the CDR3 is TGTGCCAGCAGCACCAGGGGTGGCACTGAAGCTTTCTTT. Its protein is CASSTRGGTEAFF. Supplemented by reference TRBV11-3 and TRBJ1-1, the full variable domain reads EAGVVQSPRYKIIEKKQPVAFWCNPISGHNTLYWYLQNLGQGPELLIRYENEEAVDDSQLPKDRFSAERLKGVDSTLKIQPAELGDSAVYLCASSTRGGTEAFFGQGTRLTVV.

The rearrangement links TRBV25-1 to TRBJ1-1; a possible D gene is TRBD1 (6 bases). V was shortened by 6 bases and J by 1 base, with 9 bases between the two germline ends. The CDR3 extends over 13 amino acids. The germline V gene encodes CDR1 MGHDK and CDR2 SYGVNS. The DNA for the CDR3 is TGTGCCAGCAGCTTGGGACAGAACACTGAAGCTTTCTTT. Translating gives CASSLGQNTEAFF. Supplemented by reference TRBV25-1 and TRBJ1-1, the full variable domain reads EADIYQTPRYLVIGTGKKITLECSQTMGHDKMYWYQQDPGMELHLIHYSYGVNSTEKGDLSSESTVSRIRTEHFPLTLESARPSHTSQYLCASSLGQNTEAFFGQGTRLTVV.

The chain carries TRBV4-3 and TRBJ2-3; 13 nucleotides match TRBD2. Germline CDR1 reads LGHNA; CDR2 reads YSLEER. Unmatched junction bases numbered 6, after V lost 0 bases and J lost 6 bases. The CDR3 covers 17 residues. The CDR3 loop is CASSQEYTSGRVDTQYF. CDR3 coding DNA: TGCGCCAGCAGCCAAGAGTATACTAGCGGGAGGGTGGATACGCAGTATTTT.

The chain combines TRBV6-1 with TRBJ1-1; tentative D call: TRBD1 (5 bases). Trimming removed 0 bases from V and 0 bases from J, with 8 bases in between. The CDR3 has 15 residues. Germline V gene lookup returns CDR1 MNHNS and CDR2 SASEGT. The CDR3 spells CASSEAQGLNTEAFF. In DNA, the CDR3 is TGTGCCAGCAGTGAAGCGCAGGGCCTGAACACTGAAGCTTTCTTT.

The chain carries TRBV2 and TRBJ2-5; possibly TRBD1 for D (7 bases). Germline V gene lookup returns CDR1 SNHLY and CDR2 FYNNEI. This CDR3 is built from 17 residues. V was cut by 2 bases and J by 2 bases, with 18 bases left in between. CDR3 sequence (DNA): TGTGCCAGCAGTGAATCGGACAGGAGGGCACAGCAAGAGACCCAGTACTTC. This sequence encodes CASSESDRRAQQETQYF.

The V call is TRBV6-5, the J call TRBJ1-3; D call uncertain. The CDR3 extends over 13 amino acids. The germline V gene encodes CDR1 MNHEY and CDR2 SVGAGI. The germline V and J ends were trimmed by 6 bases and 7 bases, with 13 bases remaining between them. The CDR3 sequence: CASSTPILNTIYF. CDR3 nucleotide sequence: TGTGCCAGCAGCACCCCGATACTCAACACCATATATTTT.

The V gene is TRBV3-1 (or the pseudogene TRBV3-2), the J gene TRBJ2-7; TRBD1 aligns across 8 bases. In germline, CDR1 is LGHDT, CDR2 YNNKEL (reference sequence). J lost 6 bases, V lost 5 bases, and 0 bases had no gene match. CDR3 length: 11 amino acids. CDR3 bases: TGTGCCAGCAGCACAGGGGGCGAGCAGTACTTC. Translating gives CASSTGGEQYF.